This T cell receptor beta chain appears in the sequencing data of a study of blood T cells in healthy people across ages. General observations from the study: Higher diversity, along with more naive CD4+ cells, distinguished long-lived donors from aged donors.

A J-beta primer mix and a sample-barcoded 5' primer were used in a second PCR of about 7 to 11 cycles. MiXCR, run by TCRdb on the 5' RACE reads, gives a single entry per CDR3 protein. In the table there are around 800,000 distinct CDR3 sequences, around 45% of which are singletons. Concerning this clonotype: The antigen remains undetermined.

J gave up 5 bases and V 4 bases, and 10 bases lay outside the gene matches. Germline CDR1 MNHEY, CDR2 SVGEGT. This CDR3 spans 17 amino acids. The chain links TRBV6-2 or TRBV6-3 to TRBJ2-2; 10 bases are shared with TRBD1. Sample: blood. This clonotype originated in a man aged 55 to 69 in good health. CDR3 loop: CASSSYRQGALTGELFF. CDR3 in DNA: TGTGCCAGCAGTTCCTATCGACAGGGGGCCCTTACCGGGGAGCTGTTTTTT.